These 25 T cell receptor beta chains were sequenced from one sample in a study of blood T cells in healthy people across ages. With a J-beta primer mix and a sample-barcoded 5' primer, a second PCR ran about 6 to 11 cycles. Each CDR3 protein is one row after TCRdb ran MiXCR on the 5' RACE reads. The repertoire holds 1.5 million to 1.8 million distinct CDR3 sequences, with roughly two fifths as singletons. Sequenced input: blood. Receptor source: a woman younger than 35 in good health.

This clonotype showed up just a few times. The rearrangement uses TRBV11-2 and TRBJ2-3; TRBD2 matches at 12 bases. The V segment lost 5 bases and the J segment 0 bases; nucleotides outside the gene matches: 6. Germline values: CDR1 SGHAT, CDR2 FQNNGV. The CDR3 is 17 residues long. CDR3 nucleotide sequence: TGTGCCAGCAGCCCGGGACTAGCGGGCACTAGCACAGATACGCAGTATTTT. Translating gives CASSPGLAGTSTDTQYF. The variable domain in full, completed from reference TRBV11-2 and TRBJ2-3, reads EAGVAQSPRYKIIEKRQSVAFWCNPISGHATLYWYQQILGQGPKLLIQFQNNGVVDDSQLPKDRFSAERLKGVDSTLKIQPAKLEDSAVYLCASSPGLAGTSTDTQYFGPGTRLTVL.

The chain has TRBV28 and TRBJ1-6; 8 bases are shared with TRBD1. There are 15 residues in the CDR3. Trimming cost V 1 base and J 6 bases; bases outside gene matches: 2. Germline V gene lookup returns CDR1 MDHEN and CDR2 SYDVKM. CDR3 in amino acids: CASSLSGQGNSPLHF. In DNA, the CDR3 is TGTGCCAGCAGTTTATCCGGACAGGGTAATTCACCCCTCCACTTT.

The chain combines TRBV11-2 with TRBJ1-6, with TRBD1 matching over 8 bases. Germline values: CDR1 SGHAT, CDR2 FQNNGV. CDR3 length: 17 residues. The junction had 10 bases not matched to a gene; V was cut back by 3 bases and J by 6 bases. CDR3 amino acids: CASSFWTGTKSNSPLHF. The CDR3 DNA reads as TGTGCCAGCAGCTTCTGGACAGGGACGAAATCTAATTCACCCCTCCACTTT.

A few counts support this clonotype. J is TRBJ2-1 and V is TRBV13, with 14 bases matching TRBD2. The CDR3 totals 14 residues. V gave up 6 bases and J gave up 8 bases; unmatched junction bases: 3. CDR1 is PRHDT and CDR2 is FYEKMQ in the germline V gene (reference sequence). This CDR3 reads CASSRTSGRYEQFF. The CDR3 DNA is TGTGCCAGCAGTCGGACTAGCGGGAGGTATGAGCAGTTCTTC.

In its sample, this clonotype was seen a few times. The chain carries TRBV29-1 and TRBJ1-1; no clear D gene. CDR1 is SQVTM, CDR2 ANQGSEA, per germline. Trimming removed 2 bases from V and 3 bases from J, with 10 bases in between. There are 13 residues in the CDR3. In DNA, the CDR3 is TGCAGCGTTGAAAAACACTCGGACACTGAAGCTTTCTTT. The encoded protein is CSVEKHSDTEAFF.

This rearrangement joins TRBV12-3 or TRBV12-4 to TRBJ2-7; the match to TRBD2 covers 12 bases. V was clipped by 5 bases and J by 0 bases; unmatched bases: 5. The CDR3 is made up of 16 amino acids. The CDR3 sequence is CASSRGTSGRSYEQYF. The DNA for the CDR3 is TGTGCCAGCAGTAGGGGGACTAGCGGGCGCTCCTACGAGCAGTACTTC.

This clonotype was counted ten times or more. The chain carries TRBV4-1 and TRBJ1-2; no clear D gene. CDR3 length: 15 amino acids. CDR1 is MGHRA and CDR2 is YSYEKL in the germline V gene. Trimming took 3 bases from V and 4 from J, leaving 15 bases between them. CDR3 in amino acids: CASSQGEAEPYGYTF. The DNA of the CDR3 is TGCGCCAGCAGCCAGGGTGAAGCAGAACCCTATGGCTACACCTTC.

The sample holds one count of this clonotype. The chain uses TRBV3-1 and TRBJ2-1; 10 bases are shared with TRBD2. This CDR3 spans 18 amino acids. In germline, CDR1 is LGHDT, CDR2 YNNKEL (reference sequence). The V segment lost 0 bases and the J segment 3 bases; nucleotides outside the gene matches: 8. CDR3 bases: TGTGCCAGCAGCCAAGAACCCCCAACTAGCGGGGTCTACAATGAGCAGTTCTTC. It codes for CASSQEPPTSGVYNEQFF.

There are a few counts of this clonotype. The V call is TRBV20-1, the J call TRBJ2-7; the match to TRBD1 covers 7 bases. The J segment lost 3 bases and the V segment lost 4 bases, leaving 3 bases of the junction unmatched. Looked up from germline, CDR1 is DFQATT and CDR2 is SNEGSKA (reference sequence). This CDR3 comprises 12 residues. The CDR3 is CSATNRGYEQYF. The CDR3 nucleotides are TGCAGTGCTACAAACAGGGGCTACGAGCAGTACTTC.

This clonotype occurred a few times. J is TRBJ2-1 and V is TRBV20-1; D might be TRBD1 (6 bases). V gave up 2 bases and J gave up 7 bases, with 9 bases separating them. CDR1 DFQATT and CDR2 SNEGSKA come from the germline V gene (reference sequence). The CDR3 is made up of 12 amino acids. The CDR3 sequence is CSARWGRNEQFF. In DNA form, the CDR3 reads TGCAGTGCTAGATGGGGGCGGAATGAGCAGTTCTTC.

This clonotype has at least ten counts. The rearrangement links TRBV9 to TRBJ2-7, with D possibly being TRBD2 (6 bases). The CDR3 is made up of 15 amino acids. V lost 0 bases to trimming and J lost 3 bases, with 13 bases between them. Germline V gives CDR1 SGDLS, CDR2 YYNGEE. The CDR3 region is CASSVGDLGVYEQYF. The CDR3 DNA is TGTGCCAGCAGCGTAGGGGACTTAGGGGTCTACGAGCAGTACTTC. The entire variable domain, with the rest obtained from reference TRBV9 and TRBJ2-7, is as follows: DSGVTQTPKHLITATGQRVTLRCSPRSGDLSVYWYQQSLDQGLQFLIQYYNGEERAKGNILERFSAQQFPDLHSELNLSSLELGDSALYFCASSVGDLGVYEQYFGPGTRLTVT.

The chain carries TRBV4-2 and TRBJ2-2; TRBD2 matches 10 bases. The CDR3 extends over 20 amino acids. Germline V lookup: CDR1 LGHNA, CDR2 YNFKEQ. The J segment lost 1 base and the V segment lost 4 bases, leaving 15 bases of the junction unmatched. CDR3 amino acids: CASSPRRLAGGQVNTGELFF. The CDR3 coding sequence is TGTGCCAGCAGCCCCCGTCGACTAGCGGGCGGCCAGGTGAACACCGGGGAGCTGTTTTTT.

V gene TRBV29-1 combines with J gene TRBJ1-1; D may be TRBD1 (5 bases). This CDR3 is built from 13 residues. Trimming took off 1 base at V and 11 bases at J, with 17 bases between the two ends. The germline CDR1 and CDR2 sequences are SQVTM and ANQGSEA. The CDR3 protein is CSVEGRATLGAFF. CDR3 sequence (DNA): TGCAGCGTTGAAGGCAGGGCCACTTTAGGGGCTTTCTTT. Supplemented by reference TRBV29-1 and TRBJ1-1, the full variable domain reads SAVISQKPSRDICQRGTSLTIQCQVDSQVTMMFWYRQQPGQSLTLIATANQGSEATYESGFVIDKFPISRPNLTFSTLTVSNMSPEDSSIYLCSVEGRATLGAFFGQGTRLTVV.

This clonotype was seen a few times. The chain links TRBV6-5 to TRBJ2-7, with 9 nucleotides matching TRBD2. Germline assignment: CDR1 MNHEY and CDR2 SVGAGI. This CDR3 has 14 residues. The trim removed 4 bases at V and 4 bases at J, leaving 5 bases unmatched. Here the CDR3 DNA reads TGTGCCAGCAGTTTACACGGACTAGCGTACGAGCAGTACTTC. It codes for CASSLHGLAYEQYF.

V and J are TRBV6-5 and TRBJ2-1, with TRBD1 matching over 9 bases. Germline trimming cut 5 bases from V and 4 bases from J; bases unmatched to any gene: 6. The CDR3 extends over 15 amino acids. Germline V gene data show CDR1 as MNHEY and CDR2 as SVGAGI. CDR3 region: CASSTSGTGYNEQFF. Here the CDR3 DNA reads TGTGCCAGCAGTACCTCCGGGACAGGGTACAATGAGCAGTTCTTC.

The rearrangement joins TRBV7-9 to TRBJ2-5, with TRBD2 matching 9 bases. Trimming removed 5 bases from V and 1 base from J; junction bases left unmatched: 5. The germline CDR1 and CDR2 sequences are SEHNR and FQNEAQ (reference sequence). The CDR3 runs to 15 residues. The DNA for the CDR3 is TGTGCCAGCAGCAGAATAGCGGGGGCCCAAGAGACCCAGTACTTC. Translated: CASSRIAGAQETQYF.

This sequence joins TRBV7-9 and TRBJ2-7; 10 nucleotides line up with TRBD1. The DNA end lines up better with TRBJ2-4; the J call may be wrong. The CDR3 consists of 20 residues. The germline V gene encodes CDR1 SEHNR and CDR2 FQNEAQ (reference sequence). The CDR3 spells CASSLGTTRDRGVGKNIQYF. CDR3 sequence (DNA): TGTGCCAGCAGCTTAGGGACTACAAGGGACAGGGGAGTCGGCAAAAACATTCAGTACTTC.

This sequence joins TRBV4-2 and TRBJ2-1; 11 nucleotides match TRBD2. V trimming: 4 bases; J trimming: 6 bases; junction bases outside the gene matches: 5. Germline V CDR1 and CDR2: LGHNA, YNFKEQ. The CDR3 contains 15 residues. The CDR3 nucleotides read TGTGCCAGCAGCCCGGGACTAGCGGAGGCCAATGAGCAGTTCTTC. Its translation: CASSPGLAEANEQFF.

This clonotype was counted a few times. The genes are TRBV12-3 or TRBV12-4 and TRBJ2-7, with D maybe TRBD2 (6 bases). Trimming cost V 5 bases and J 7 bases, with 21 bases left between them. The CDR3 totals 15 residues. The CDR3 bases are TGTGCCAGCAGTCCCGGGACTGACCTACTACGGGAGCAGTACTTC. This gives the protein CASSPGTDLLREQYF.

This clonotype has a handful of counts. The chain employs TRBV11-2 and TRBJ2-1; 9 bases align to TRBD1. This CDR3 has 15 amino acids. Trimming removed 7 bases from V and 0 bases from J; junction bases left unmatched: 4. From germline, CDR1 is SGHAT and CDR2 FQNNGV. The CDR3 region has the DNA TGTGCCAGCAACATGGACAGGGGCTCCTACAATGAGCAGTTCTTC. Translating gives CASNMDRGSYNEQFF.

The chain combines TRBV12-3 or TRBV12-4 with TRBJ2-3, with TRBD2 matching 8 bases. V lost 3 bases, J lost 5 bases, and 7 bases stayed unmatched. The CDR3 spans 15 residues. CDR3 sequence: CASSFRVAGRDTQYF. The CDR3 nucleotides are TGTGCCAGCAGTTTTAGGGTAGCGGGGAGAGATACGCAGTATTTT.

The chain combines TRBV5-1 with TRBJ2-7; a possible D gene is TRBD2 (6 bases). The V end lost 1 base, the J end lost 1 base, and 12 bases lay between the germline ends. In germline, CDR1 is SGHRS, CDR2 YFSETQ. The CDR3 covers 15 residues. The CDR3 spells CASSLIAGPSYEQYF. CDR3 DNA sequence: TGCGCCAGCAGCTTGATCGCGGGGCCTTCCTACGAGCAGTACTTC.

The chain recombines TRBV12-3 or TRBV12-4 with TRBJ1-1, with 7 bases that match TRBD1. J lost 0 bases, V lost 6 bases, and 13 bases had no gene match. The CDR3 is 17 residues long. The CDR3 loop reads CASRPRTGDAVNTEAFF. CDR3 DNA sequence: TGTGCCAGCAGACCTAGGACAGGAGATGCGGTGAACACTGAAGCTTTCTTT.

Note on this clonotype: One junction end disagrees with the germline gene, perhaps due to a read error. The chain joins TRBV7-2 to TRBJ2-1; D is unresolved. The CDR3 is 15 residues long. CDR1 and CDR2 (germline): SGHTA, FQGNSA. The CDR3 DNA is TGTGCCAGCAGCTTAAGCGCTCAGGAGAACAATAAGCAGTTCTTC. As protein: CASSLSAQENNKQFF.

This clonotype has more than one count but fewer than ten. The chain couples TRBV12-3 or TRBV12-4 to TRBJ2-1; D is possibly TRBD1 (5 bases). The CDR3 contains 14 residues. V was clipped by 1 base and J by 9 bases, with 13 bases between them. DNA for the CDR3: TGTGCCAGCAGTTTAGGGGGCCAGTGGGGTGAGCAGTTCTTC. Its translation: CASSLGGQWGEQFF.